The clone carrying this TCR beta chain was detected once. This sample stems from a study of PD-L1 blockade in urothelial cancer. The overall study: Timepoints chosen for blood analysis were 3 weeks (second dose) and 6 weeks after treatment start.

Per the germline V gene, CDR1 is SGDLS and CDR2 is YYNGEE. V lost 4 bases to trimming and J lost 5 bases; unmatched junction nucleotides: 2. CDR3 length: 13 amino acids. This table comes from immunoSEQ multiplex PCR, and its TCRdb copy is limited to in-frame clones, with some not included. The data show tens of thousands of clones, with 84% seen just once and approximately 14% held by the top ten. Time point here: pretreatment peripheral blood. The sequences come from PBMCs, collected around atezolizumab (anti-PD-L1) treatment. The chain uses TRBV9 and TRBJ1-4; 7 bases fit TRBD1. The source is a man aged 55 to 70 with urothelial cancer. The CDR3 sequence is CASSRQGNEKLFF. For the CDR3, the DNA is TGTGCCAGCAGCCGACAGGGAAATGAAAAACTGTTTTTT.